The text below deals with one TCR beta chain. What it binds is not known. The PCR employed 60 Vbeta primers together with 13 Jbeta primers. The method was immunoSEQ multiplex PCR; TCRdb's version includes in-frame clones alone and lacks a portion of them. The repertoire holds about 150,000 clones, with approximately 80% as singletons. The sample is drawn from a study of cytomegalovirus exposure and HLA in healthy donors. Study-wide findings and caveats: Sequencing artifact likely explains a cluster of highly shared sequence variants. There were some V segments, including TRBV6-2 and TRBV6-3, excluded as indistinguishable. From TCR beta sequences, most subjects' HLA-A and HLA-B alleles were reportedly predicted accurately.

In germline, CDR1 is SEHNR, CDR2 FQNEAQ (reference sequence). CDR3 length equals 12 residues. Trimming cost V 2 bases and J 3 bases, with 5 bases left between them. Material: PBMCs. The genes are TRBV7-9 and TRBJ2-7, with D unresolved. This TCR was recovered from a woman between 35 and 50 years old in good health and CMV-seronegative. The CDR3 bases are TGTGCCAGCAGCTTAATCGTCTACGAGCAGTACTTC. Protein sequence: CASSLIVYEQYF.